This TCR beta chain was profiled in a study of T-cell memory formation after mild COVID-19. Study-level information: There were largely donor-specific TCR clusters. Study-level findings and limits: Some responding clones appeared in pre-infection memory, suggesting cross-reactive memory joined. From day 15 to 85, contracting clones were balanced between CD4 and CD8, whereas later expanders leaned toward CD4+.

Constant-segment primers served in 5'RACE that generated TCR alpha and TCR beta cDNA libraries bearing sample barcodes and UMIs. TCRdb used MiXCR to reprocess the 5' RACE reads, holding one entry per CDR3 protein. The data hold roughly 450,000 distinct CDR3 sequences, with roughly 18% observed a single time. There are 17 residues in the CDR3. V lost 4 bases to trimming and J lost 4 bases, with 21 bases between them. Germline lookup yields CDR1 SGHTS and CDR2 YDEGEE. With respect to this clonotype: Its antigen remains unknown.

This TCR derives from a man aged 18 to 30 who had mild COVID-19 (a few samples of this study predate the infection). Cell type and time point are not known. This sequence joins TRBV5-8 and TRBJ1-5, with D possibly matching TRBD1 (5 bases). The sequencing sample was made of PBMCs or a T cell subset sorted from them (not recorded which). This CDR3 reads CASSVTNSGTPNQPQHF. The CDR3 nucleotides read TGTGCCAGCAGCGTAACCAACTCCGGGACGCCAAATCAGCCCCAGCATTTT.